The table lists the clone carrying this T cell receptor (beta chain) with many counts. The antigen is unknown. This sample was taken from a study of T cell repertoires in cytomegalovirus infection. The wider study: Indicated by public TCR beta signatures were CMV infection and matching HLA type.

TCRdb passed the reads through MiXCR, listing each CDR3 protein once. This sample has a few hundred thousand distinct CDR3 sequences, with approximately 9.5% found just once. Germline assignment: CDR1 LNHDA and CDR2 SQIVND (reference sequence). V was pared by 6 bases and J by 4 bases, with 16 bases between. This CDR3 is 15 amino acids long. Study-wide results and caveats: Cumulated frequencies of public TCR beta families served to identify carriers of CMV plus the relevant HLA. CMV-specific HLA-C-restricted TCR beta clonotypes dominated the ex vivo response.

The V and J genes are TRBV19 and TRBJ2-1, with D perhaps matching TRBD1 or TRBD2 (7 bases each). This TCR was recovered from a human donor in good health (CMV status not recorded). Some clones in this sample may be carry-over from other donors' samples. What was sequenced was PBMCs. The CDR3 protein is CASSRRQGGYNEQFF. DNA of the CDR3: TGTGCCAGTAGCCGTAGACAGGGAGGGTACAATGAGCAGTTCTTC.